The 19 T cell receptor beta chains presented below share a single source sample, sequenced in a study of tumor-infiltrating lymphocytes in oesophageal squamous cell carcinoma. Via MiXCR, TCRdb re-called the PCR reads, giving one row per CDR3 protein. This sample has 20,000 to 25,000 distinct CDR3 sequences, with about 40% found just once. Sequencing was performed on esophageal tumor tissue. The source is a male donor with esophageal squamous cell carcinoma.

This clonotype appeared once. This may be a read error: a much more frequent sequence differs by one nucleotide. The chain couples TRBV7-6 to TRBJ2-3; the match to TRBD2 covers 11 bases. In germline, CDR1 is SGHVS, CDR2 FNYEAQ. The CDR3 loop spans 15 amino acids. The CDR3 sequence: CASSLAGGPPGELYF. The DNA of the CDR3 is TGTGCTAGCAGCTTAGCGGGAGGGCCTCCCGGGGAGCTGTATTTT. Variable domain in full (rest from reference TRBV7-6 and TRBJ2-3): GAGVSQSPRYKVTKRGQDVALRCDPISGHVSLYWYRQALGQGPEFLTYFNYEAQQDKSGLPNDRFSAERPEGSISTLTIQRTEQRDSAMYRCASSLAGGPPGELYFGPGTRLTVL.

This rearrangement joins TRBV19 to TRBJ1-5; D possibly corresponds to TRBD1 (5 bases). Germline-derived CDR1 and CDR2 are LNHDA and SQIVND (reference sequence). The CDR3 contains 12 residues. V was shortened by 8 bases and J by 9 bases, with 14 bases between the two germline ends. CDR3 sequence (DNA): TGTGCCAGTCGGGACCTTAGGGGGCCCCAGCATTTT. Translating gives CASRDLRGPQHF.

This clonotype was seen only a few times. This rearrangement joins TRBV20-1 to TRBJ2-1; 10 bases line up with TRBD2. The CDR3 sequence is 16 residues long. Germline V lookup: CDR1 DFQATT, CDR2 SNEGSKA (reference sequence). V lost 0 bases, J lost 9 bases, and 11 bases stayed unmatched. The CDR3 spells CSARDGAGGPRVEQFF. CDR3 coding DNA: TGCAGTGCTAGAGATGGAGCGGGAGGGCCGAGGGTTGAGCAGTTCTTC.

Comment on this clonotype: Given a much more abundant clone one base away, this may be a read error. The chain combines TRBV6-1 with TRBJ2-1; 10 bases are a match to TRBD1. The germline CDR1 and CDR2 sequences are MNHNS and SASEGT. The J segment lost 10 bases and the V segment lost 6 bases, leaving 12 bases of the junction unmatched. The CDR3 spans 15 residues. The CDR3 protein is CASSSLRQGAGEQFF. The CDR3 DNA reads as TGTGCCAGCAGCTCCCTCAGACAGGGGGCGGGGGAGCAGTTCTTC.

In this sample, this clonotype turned up a few times. It may be a read error: a sequence one base away is much more abundant. CDR3 in amino acids: CASSGQGTSSEQFF. DNA for the CDR3: TGTGCCAGCAGTGGACAGGGGACCTCCTCCGAGCAGTTCTTC. The chain links TRBV6-1 to TRBJ2-1; 8 nucleotides match TRBD1. Per germline, CDR1 MNHNS and CDR2 SASEGT. J was trimmed by 10 bases and V by 4 bases; bases with no gene match: 9. The CDR3 consists of 14 residues.

Notes on this clonotype: Given a much more abundant clone one base away, this may be a read error. The chain links TRBV28 to TRBJ2-5; D possibly uses TRBD1 or TRBD2 (6 bases each). The CDR3 spans 14 residues. Per germline, CDR1 MDHEN and CDR2 SYDVKM. This CDR3 reads CASSPRGPTGELYF. CDR3 sequence (DNA): TGTGCCAGCAGTCCCCGGGGGCCCACCGGGGAGCTGTATTTT.

In the case of this clonotype: This sequence may be a read error, since a much larger clone differs from it by one base. The chain employs TRBV28 and TRBJ1-1; D gene ambiguous. This CDR3 has 15 residues. Germline-derived CDR1 and CDR2 are MDHEN and SYDVKM. This CDR3 reads CASSGLISYNSPLHF. CDR3 DNA sequence: TGTGCCAGCAGCGGACTTATCTCCTATAATTCACCCCTCCACTTC.

This clonotype occurred a few times. The V and J genes are TRBV7-2 and TRBJ2-1, with 9 bases matching TRBD2. CDR1 and CDR2 (germline): SGHTA, FQGNSA. With V trimmed by 1 base and J by 6 bases, 4 bases remained unmatched. The CDR3 is 15 amino acids. The CDR3 region is CASSLDSGGVNEQFF. The CDR3, as DNA: TGTGCCAGCAGCTTAGATAGCGGGGGTGTCAATGAGCAGTTCTTC.

This clonotype showed up just a few times. The chain has TRBV27 and TRBJ2-2; D is undetermined. CDR3 size: 13 residues. V gave up 6 bases and J gave up 1 base, with 6 bases separating them. CDR1 and CDR2 (germline): MNHEY, SMNVEV (reference sequence). CDR3 sequence reads: CASSHQNTGELFF. The CDR3, as DNA: TGTGCCAGCAGCCATCAGAACACCGGGGAGCTGTTTTTT.

This clonotype was counted many times. The rearrangement links TRBV27 to TRBJ2-7; a weak D match, TRBD1 (5 bases). The J call may be in error: the DNA end matches TRBJ2-5 better. Germline CDR1 MNHEY, CDR2 SMNVEV (reference sequence). The CDR3 runs to 17 residues. In DNA, the CDR3 is TGTGCCAGCAGCGCGCCAAACCGACCAGGGTATCAGGAGACCCAGTACTTC. Residues: CASSAPNRPGYQETQYF.

There are a few counts of this clonotype. The chain recombines TRBV5-1 with TRBJ2-3; maybe TRBD2 (5 bases). Germline CDR1 is SGHRS and CDR2 is YFSETQ. This CDR3 contains 17 residues. The V gene lost 2 bases and the J gene lost 0 bases, with 16 bases spanning the gap. The CDR3 spells CASSFPRGGVSTDTQYF. For the CDR3, the DNA is TGCGCCAGCAGCTTCCCCCGGGGTGGGGTCAGCACAGATACGCAGTATTTT.

This clonotype was observed a few times. The chain recombines TRBV7-2 with TRBJ2-7; 8 positions match TRBD2. The V gene end was trimmed by 5 bases and the J gene end by 4 bases; junction bases not matched to a gene: 10. CDR3 length: 15 amino acids. From germline, CDR1 is SGHTA and CDR2 FQGNSA. CDR3 region: CASSQQSGSSYEQYF. In DNA, the CDR3 is TGTGCCAGCAGCCAACAAAGCGGGAGCTCATACGAGCAGTACTTC. Combining the CDR3 with reference TRBV7-2 and TRBJ2-7 gives the whole variable domain GAGVSQSPSNKVTEKGKDVELRCDPISGHTALYWYRQSLGQGLEFLIYFQGNSAPDKSGLPSDRFSAERTGGSVSTLTIQRTQQEDSAVYLCASSQQSGSSYEQYFGPGTRLTVT.

This clonotype is classed as medium-sized (0.01 to 0.1%). The J gene is TRBJ2-7, the V gene TRBV12-3 or TRBV12-4, with D hard to call. This CDR3 has 13 amino acids. Deletions cut 3 bases from V and 6 bases from J, with 12 bases between. Written as DNA, the CDR3 is TGTGCCAGCAGTTTGGATAGGATCCGCGAGCAGTACTTC. Its protein product is CASSLDRIREQYF.

By frequency in the sample, this clonotype is medium-sized. The V call is TRBV7-2, the J call TRBJ2-1; TRBD1 is a possible D gene (6 bases). Germline V gene sequence: CDR1 SGHTA, CDR2 FQGNSA. Trimming removed 2 bases at V and 1 base at J, with 15 bases between. This CDR3 is 17 amino acids long. The CDR3 loop is CASSLSRGGASYNEQFF. The CDR3, as DNA: TGTGCCAGCAGCTTATCCAGGGGCGGCGCATCCTACAATGAGCAGTTCTTC. Using reference TRBV7-2 and TRBJ2-1 for the parts outside the CDR3, the full variable domain is GAGVSQSPSNKVTEKGKDVELRCDPISGHTALYWYRQSLGQGLEFLIYFQGNSAPDKSGLPSDRFSAERTGGSVSTLTIQRTQQEDSAVYLCASSLSRGGASYNEQFFGPGTRLTVL.

At least ten counts were recorded for this clonotype. The chain couples TRBV19 to TRBJ2-2; D not resolved. The CDR3 covers 12 residues. Trimming took 7 bases from V and 6 from J, leaving 9 bases between them. CDR1 and CDR2 from the germline V gene are LNHDA and SQIVND (reference sequence). CDR3 sequence reads: CASMNLPGELFF. The DNA for the CDR3 is TGTGCCAGTATGAACTTACCCGGGGAGCTGTTTTTT.

This clonotype was seen ten or more times. The V gene is TRBV6-1, the J gene TRBJ2-5; D possibly corresponds to TRBD2 (5 bases). The CDR3 sequence is 14 residues long. The ends were cut back, 2 bases at V and 5 bases at J, with 12 bases in the middle. Germline V gene sequence: CDR1 MNHNS, CDR2 SASEGT. CDR3 sequence (DNA): TGTGCCAGCAGTGAACCGGGATTAGGCGAGACCCAGTACTTC. Translating gives CASSEPGLGETQYF.

The J gene is TRBJ1-5, the V gene TRBV7-3; D is unclear. The CDR3 has 13 amino acids. Germline CDR1 reads SGHTA; CDR2 reads FQGTGA. V was trimmed by 0 bases and J by 3 bases, leaving 3 bases between them. This CDR3 reads CASSLTDNQPQHF. The CDR3 region has the DNA TGTGCCAGCAGCTTAACAGACAATCAGCCCCAGCATTTT.

In its sample, this clonotype was seen many times. The V gene is TRBV7-2, the J gene TRBJ2-2; 15 bases line up with TRBD2. Germline values: CDR1 SGHTA, CDR2 FQGNSA. The trim removed 5 bases at V and 0 bases at J, leaving 7 bases unmatched. This CDR3 spans 19 amino acids. CDR3 amino acids: CASSAGLAGGKPNTGELFF. The CDR3 bases are TGTGCCAGCAGCGCGGGACTAGCGGGGGGAAAGCCGAACACCGGGGAGCTGTTTTTT.

This clonotype was recorded once. The DNA is left out, because the CDR3 cannot be placed on it with certainty; the CDR3 is given as TCRdb lists it. The V gene is TRBV2, the J gene TRBJ2-4; TRBD1 was called by the table and not checked on the DNA. Germline-derived CDR1 and CDR2 are SNHLY and FYNNEI. The CDR3 is 13 residues long, ends included. CDR3 protein: CASSEDFRGTQYF.